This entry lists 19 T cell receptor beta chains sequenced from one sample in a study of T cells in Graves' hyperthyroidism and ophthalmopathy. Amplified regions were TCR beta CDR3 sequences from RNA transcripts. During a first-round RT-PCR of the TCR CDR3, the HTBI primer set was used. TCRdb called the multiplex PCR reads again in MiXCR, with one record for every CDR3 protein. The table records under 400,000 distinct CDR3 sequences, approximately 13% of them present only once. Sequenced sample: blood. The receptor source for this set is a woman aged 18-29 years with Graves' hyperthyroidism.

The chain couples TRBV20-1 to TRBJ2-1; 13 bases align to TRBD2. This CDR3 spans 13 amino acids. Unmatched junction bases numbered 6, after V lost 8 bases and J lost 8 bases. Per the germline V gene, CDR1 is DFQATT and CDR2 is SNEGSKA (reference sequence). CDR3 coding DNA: TGCAGTACACTAGCGGGAGGGCCCCATGAGCAGTTCTTC. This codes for CSTLAGGPHEQFF.

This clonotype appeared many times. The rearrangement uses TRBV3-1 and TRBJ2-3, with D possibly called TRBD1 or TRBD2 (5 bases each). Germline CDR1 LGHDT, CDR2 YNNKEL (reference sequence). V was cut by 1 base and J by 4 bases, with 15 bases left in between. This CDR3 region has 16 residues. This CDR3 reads CASSQVRGVKADTQYF. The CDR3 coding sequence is TGTGCCAGCAGCCAAGTTAGAGGGGTAAAAGCAGATACGCAGTATTTT.

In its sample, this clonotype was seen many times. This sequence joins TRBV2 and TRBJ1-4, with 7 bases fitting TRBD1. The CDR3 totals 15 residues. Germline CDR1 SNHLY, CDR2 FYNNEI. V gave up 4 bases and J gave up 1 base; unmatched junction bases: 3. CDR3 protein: CASSVNRGTNEKLFF. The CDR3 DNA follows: TGTGCCAGCAGTGTTAACAGGGGAACTAATGAAAAACTGTTTTTT. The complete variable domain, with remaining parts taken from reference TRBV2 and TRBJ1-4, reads EPEVTQTPSHQVTQMGQEVILRCVPISNHLYFYWYRQILGQKVEFLVSFYNNEISEKSEIFDDQFSVERPDGSNFTLKIRSTKLEDSAMYFCASSVNRGTNEKLFFGSGTQLSVL.

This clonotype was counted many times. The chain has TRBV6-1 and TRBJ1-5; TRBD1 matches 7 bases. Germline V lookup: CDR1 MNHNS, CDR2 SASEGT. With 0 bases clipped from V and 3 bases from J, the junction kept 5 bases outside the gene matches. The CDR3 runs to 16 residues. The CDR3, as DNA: TGTGCCAGCAGTGAAGCGGTACAGGGGAACAATCAGCCCCAGCATTTT. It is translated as CASSEAVQGNNQPQHF.

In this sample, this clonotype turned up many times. Here the CDR3 reads CASSPRIGGGGWEQYF. The CDR3 DNA is TGTGCCAGCAGCCCACGGATCGGCGGGGGTGGATGGGAGCAGTACTTC. V is TRBV3-1 and J is TRBJ2-7; TRBD2 agrees at 7 bases. The CDR3 runs 16 residues. CDR1 is LGHDT and CDR2 is YNNKEL in the germline V gene (reference sequence). V trimming: 4 bases; J trimming: 7 bases; junction bases outside the gene matches: 16.

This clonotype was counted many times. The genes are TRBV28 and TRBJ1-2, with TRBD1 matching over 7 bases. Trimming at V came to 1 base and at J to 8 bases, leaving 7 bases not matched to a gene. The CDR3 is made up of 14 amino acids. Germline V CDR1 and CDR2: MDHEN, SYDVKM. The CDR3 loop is CASSLSAGGEGYTF. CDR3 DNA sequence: TGTGCCAGCAGTTTATCGGCAGGGGGAGAGGGCTACACCTTC.

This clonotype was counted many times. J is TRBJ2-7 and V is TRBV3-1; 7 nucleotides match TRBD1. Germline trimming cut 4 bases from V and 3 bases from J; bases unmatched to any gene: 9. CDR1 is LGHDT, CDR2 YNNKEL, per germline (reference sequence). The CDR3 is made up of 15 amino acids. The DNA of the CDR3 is TGTGCCAGCAGCCCCGACAGGGAAAGGTTCTACGAGCAGTACTTC. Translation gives CASSPDRERFYEQYF.

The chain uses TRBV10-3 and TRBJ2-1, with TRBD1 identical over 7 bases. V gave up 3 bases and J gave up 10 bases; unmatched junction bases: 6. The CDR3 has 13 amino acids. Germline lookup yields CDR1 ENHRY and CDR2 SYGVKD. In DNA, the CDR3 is TGTGCCATCAGTGAAAGCGGACAGGCCGAGCAGTTCTTC. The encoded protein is CAISESGQAEQFF.

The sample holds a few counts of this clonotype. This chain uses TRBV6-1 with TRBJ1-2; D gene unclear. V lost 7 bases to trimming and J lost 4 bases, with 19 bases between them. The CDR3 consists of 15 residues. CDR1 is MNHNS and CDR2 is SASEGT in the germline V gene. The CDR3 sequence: CASTEGLVSPYGYTF. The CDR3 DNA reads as TGTGCCAGCACCGAAGGGCTCGTTTCCCCCTATGGCTACACCTTC.

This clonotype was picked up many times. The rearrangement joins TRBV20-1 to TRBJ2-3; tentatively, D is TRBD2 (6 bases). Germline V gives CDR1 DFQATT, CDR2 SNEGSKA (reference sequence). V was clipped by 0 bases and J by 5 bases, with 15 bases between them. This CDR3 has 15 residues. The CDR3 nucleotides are TGCAGTGCTAGAGATTCCCCGGGAGCGATAGATACGCAGTATTTT. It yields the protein CSARDSPGAIDTQYF.

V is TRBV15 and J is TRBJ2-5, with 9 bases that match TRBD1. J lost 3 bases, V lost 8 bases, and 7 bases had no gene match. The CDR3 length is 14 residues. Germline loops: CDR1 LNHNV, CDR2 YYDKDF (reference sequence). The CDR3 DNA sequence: TGTGCCACCTCCCATCGGACAGGGGAAGAGACCCAGTACTTC. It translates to CATSHRTGEETQYF.

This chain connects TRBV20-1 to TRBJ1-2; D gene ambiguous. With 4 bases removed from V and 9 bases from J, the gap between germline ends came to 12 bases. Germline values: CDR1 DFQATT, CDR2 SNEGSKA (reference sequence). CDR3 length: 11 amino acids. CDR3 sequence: CSAKPTISYTF. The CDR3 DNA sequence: TGCAGTGCTAAACCTACAATAAGCTACACCTTC.

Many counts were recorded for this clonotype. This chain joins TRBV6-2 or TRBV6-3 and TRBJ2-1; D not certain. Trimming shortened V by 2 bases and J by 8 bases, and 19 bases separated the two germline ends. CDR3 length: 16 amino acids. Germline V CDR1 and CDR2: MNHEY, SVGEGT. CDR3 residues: CASSYRLGYKIYEQFF. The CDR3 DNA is TGTGCCAGCAGTTACCGCCTCGGCTACAAGATTTATGAGCAGTTCTTC.

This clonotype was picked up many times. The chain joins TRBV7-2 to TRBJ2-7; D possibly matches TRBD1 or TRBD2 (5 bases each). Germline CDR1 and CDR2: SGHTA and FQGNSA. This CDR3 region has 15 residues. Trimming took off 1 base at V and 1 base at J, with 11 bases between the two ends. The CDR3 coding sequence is TGTGCCAGCAGCTTAGAGGGACGGCTATCCTACGAGCAGTACTTC. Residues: CASSLEGRLSYEQYF.

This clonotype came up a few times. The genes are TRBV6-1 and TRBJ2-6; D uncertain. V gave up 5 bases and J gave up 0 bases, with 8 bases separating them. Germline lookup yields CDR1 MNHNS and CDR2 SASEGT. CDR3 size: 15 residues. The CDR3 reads CASSKTDSGANVLTF. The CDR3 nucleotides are TGTGCCAGCAGTAAAACAGACTCTGGGGCCAACGTCCTGACTTTC.

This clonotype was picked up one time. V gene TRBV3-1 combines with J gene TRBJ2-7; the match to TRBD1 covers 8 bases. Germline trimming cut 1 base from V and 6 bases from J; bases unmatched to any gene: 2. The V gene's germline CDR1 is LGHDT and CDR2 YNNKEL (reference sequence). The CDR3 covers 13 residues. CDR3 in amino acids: CASSQGGTGEQYF. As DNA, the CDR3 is TGTGCCAGCAGCCAAGGGGGGACAGGCGAGCAGTACTTC.

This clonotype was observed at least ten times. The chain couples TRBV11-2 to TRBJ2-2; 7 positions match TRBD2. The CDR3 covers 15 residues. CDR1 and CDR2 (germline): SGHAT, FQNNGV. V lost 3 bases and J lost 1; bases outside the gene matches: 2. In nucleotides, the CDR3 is TGTGCCAGCAGCTTCGGACTAGTGAACACCGGGGAGCTGTTTTTT. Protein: CASSFGLVNTGELFF.

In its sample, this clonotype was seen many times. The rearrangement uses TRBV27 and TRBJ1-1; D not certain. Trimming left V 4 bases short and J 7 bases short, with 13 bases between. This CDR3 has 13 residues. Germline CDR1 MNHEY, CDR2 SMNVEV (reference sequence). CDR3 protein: CASSSLTAGEAFF. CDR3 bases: TGTGCCAGCAGTTCTTTAACAGCTGGTGAAGCTTTCTTT.

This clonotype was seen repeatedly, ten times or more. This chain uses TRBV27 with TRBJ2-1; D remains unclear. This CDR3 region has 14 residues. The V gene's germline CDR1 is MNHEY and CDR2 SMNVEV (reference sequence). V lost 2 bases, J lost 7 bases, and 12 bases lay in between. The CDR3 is CASSLTIAGNEQFF. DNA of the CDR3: TGTGCCAGCAGTTTAACCATAGCAGGTAATGAGCAGTTCTTC.